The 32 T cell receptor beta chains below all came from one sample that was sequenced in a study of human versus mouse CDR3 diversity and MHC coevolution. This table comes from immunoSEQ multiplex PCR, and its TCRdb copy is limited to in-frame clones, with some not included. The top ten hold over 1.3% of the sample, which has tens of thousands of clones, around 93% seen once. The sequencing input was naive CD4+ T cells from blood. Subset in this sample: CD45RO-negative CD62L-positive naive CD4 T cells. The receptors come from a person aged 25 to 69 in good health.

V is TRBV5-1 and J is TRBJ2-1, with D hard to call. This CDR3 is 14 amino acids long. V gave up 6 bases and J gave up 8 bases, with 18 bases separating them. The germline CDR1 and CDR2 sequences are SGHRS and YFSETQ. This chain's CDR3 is CASTTSLEHDEQFF. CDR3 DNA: TGCGCCAGCACCACTTCCCTGGAGCACGATGAGCAGTTCTTC.

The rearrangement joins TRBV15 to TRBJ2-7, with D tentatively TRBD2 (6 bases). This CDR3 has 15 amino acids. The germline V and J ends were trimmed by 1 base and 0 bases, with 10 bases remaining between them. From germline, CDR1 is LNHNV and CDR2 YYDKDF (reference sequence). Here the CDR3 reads CATSRGAGSSYEQYF. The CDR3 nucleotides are TGTGCCACCAGCAGAGGCGCCGGGAGCTCCTACGAGCAGTACTTC.

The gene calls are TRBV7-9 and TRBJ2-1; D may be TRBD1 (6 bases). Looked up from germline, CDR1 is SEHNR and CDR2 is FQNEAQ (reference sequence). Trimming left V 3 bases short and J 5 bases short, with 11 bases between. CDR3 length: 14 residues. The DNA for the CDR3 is TGTGCCAGCAGCTTTGGGGACAAAGACAATGAGCAGTTCTTC. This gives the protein CASSFGDKDNEQFF.

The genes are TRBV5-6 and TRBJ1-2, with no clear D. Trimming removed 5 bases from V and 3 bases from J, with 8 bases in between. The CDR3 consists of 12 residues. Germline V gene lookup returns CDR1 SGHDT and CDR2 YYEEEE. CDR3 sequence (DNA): TGTGCCAGCAGTCCGGGGTACTATGGCTACACCTTC. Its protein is CASSPGYYGYTF. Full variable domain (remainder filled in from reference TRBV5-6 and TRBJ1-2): DAGVTQSPTHLIKTRGQQVTLRCSPKSGHDTVSWYQQALGQGPQFIFQYYEEEERQRGNFPDRFSGHQFPNYSSELNVNALLLGDSALYLCASSPGYYGYTFGSGTRLTVV.

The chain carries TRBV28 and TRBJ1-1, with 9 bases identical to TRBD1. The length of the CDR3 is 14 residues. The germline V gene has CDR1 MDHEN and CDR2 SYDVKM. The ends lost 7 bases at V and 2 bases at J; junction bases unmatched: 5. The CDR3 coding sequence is TGTGCCAGCACCGTGGACAGGGGAAACACTGAAGCTTTCTTT. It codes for CASTVDRGNTEAFF.

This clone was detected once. CDR3 nucleotides: TGCAGTGCTTCGTCCCCGGGCGAGCAGTACTTC. This encodes CSASSPGEQYF. The chain carries TRBV20-1 and TRBJ2-7, with D hard to call. The CDR3 is 11 amino acids. The germline V gene has CDR1 DFQATT and CDR2 SNEGSKA (reference sequence). The V gene lost 5 bases and the J gene lost 6 bases, with 11 bases spanning the gap.

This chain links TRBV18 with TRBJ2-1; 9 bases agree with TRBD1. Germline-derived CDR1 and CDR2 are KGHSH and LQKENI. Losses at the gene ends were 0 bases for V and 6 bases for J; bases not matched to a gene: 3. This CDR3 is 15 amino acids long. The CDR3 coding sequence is TGTGCCAGCTCACCACCGGGGACAGGGATCAATGAGCAGTTCTTC. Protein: CASSPPGTGINEQFF.

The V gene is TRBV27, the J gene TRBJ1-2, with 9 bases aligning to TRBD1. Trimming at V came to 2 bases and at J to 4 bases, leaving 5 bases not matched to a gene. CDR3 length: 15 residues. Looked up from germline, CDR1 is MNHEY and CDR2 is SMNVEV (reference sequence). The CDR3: CASSLGQGRLYGYTF. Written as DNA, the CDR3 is TGTGCCAGCAGTTTAGGACAGGGGAGGCTCTATGGCTACACCTTC.

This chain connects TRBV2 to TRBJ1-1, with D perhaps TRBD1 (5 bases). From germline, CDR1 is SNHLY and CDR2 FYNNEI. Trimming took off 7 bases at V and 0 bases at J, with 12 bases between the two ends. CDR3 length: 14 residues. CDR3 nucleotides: TGTGCCAGCATGGATTACAGGATGAACACTGAAGCTTTCTTT. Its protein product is CASMDYRMNTEAFF.

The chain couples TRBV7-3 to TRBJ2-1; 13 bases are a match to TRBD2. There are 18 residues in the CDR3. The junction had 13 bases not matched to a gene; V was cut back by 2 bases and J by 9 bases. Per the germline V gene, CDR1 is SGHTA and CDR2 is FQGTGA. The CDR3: CASSLQAGTSGIRGEQFF. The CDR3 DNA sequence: TGTGCCAGCAGCTTACAGGCCGGGACTAGCGGGATACGTGGTGAGCAGTTCTTC.

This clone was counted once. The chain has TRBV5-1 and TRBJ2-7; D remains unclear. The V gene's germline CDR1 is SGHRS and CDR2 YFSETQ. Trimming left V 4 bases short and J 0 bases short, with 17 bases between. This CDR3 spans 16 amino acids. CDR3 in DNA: TGCGCCAGCAGCGTGGACCTCAGCGACCTCTCCTACGAGCAGTACTTC. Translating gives CASSVDLSDLSYEQYF.

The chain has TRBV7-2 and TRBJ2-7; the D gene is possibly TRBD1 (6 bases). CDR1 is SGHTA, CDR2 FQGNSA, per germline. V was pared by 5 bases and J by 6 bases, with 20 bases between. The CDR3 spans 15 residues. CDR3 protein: CASSVWDTLTGEQYF. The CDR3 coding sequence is TGTGCCAGCAGCGTTTGGGACACTCTGACGGGCGAGCAGTACTTC.

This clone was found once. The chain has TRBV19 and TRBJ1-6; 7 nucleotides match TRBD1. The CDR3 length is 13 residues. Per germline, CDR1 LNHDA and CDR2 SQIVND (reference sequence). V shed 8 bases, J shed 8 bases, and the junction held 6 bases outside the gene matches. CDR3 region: CASRGQPDSPLHF. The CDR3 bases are TGTGCCAGTCGGGGACAGCCGGATTCACCCCTCCACTTT. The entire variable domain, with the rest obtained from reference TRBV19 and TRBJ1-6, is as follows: DGGITQSPKYLFRKEGQNVTLSCEQNLNHDAMYWYRQDPGQGLRLIYYSQIVNDFQKGDIAEGYSVSREKKESFPLTVTSAQKNPTAFYLCASRGQPDSPLHFGNGTRLTVT.

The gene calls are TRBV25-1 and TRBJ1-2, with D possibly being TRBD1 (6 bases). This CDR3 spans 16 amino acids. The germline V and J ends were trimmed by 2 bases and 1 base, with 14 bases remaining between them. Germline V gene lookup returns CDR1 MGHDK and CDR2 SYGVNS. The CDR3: CASSEGGRGFNYGYTF. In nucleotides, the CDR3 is TGTGCCAGCAGTGAAGGGGGTAGGGGGTTTAACTATGGCTACACCTTC.

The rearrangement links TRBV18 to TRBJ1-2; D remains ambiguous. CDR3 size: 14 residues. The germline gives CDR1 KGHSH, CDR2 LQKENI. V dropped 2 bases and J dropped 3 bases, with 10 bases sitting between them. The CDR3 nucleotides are TGTGCCAGCTCACCAACCTATACGGACTATGGCTACACCTTC. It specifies CASSPTYTDYGYTF. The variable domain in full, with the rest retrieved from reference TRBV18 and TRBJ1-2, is NAGVMQNPRHLVRRRGQEARLRCSPMKGHSHVYWYRQLPEEGLKFMVYLQKENIIDESGMPKERFSAEFPKEGPSILRIQQVVRGDSAAYFCASSPTYTDYGYTFGSGTRLTVV.

This CDR3 is CASRDARGVGQPQHF. In nucleotides, the CDR3 is TGTGCCAGCAGGGATGCCAGGGGCGTAGGTCAGCCCCAGCATTTT. The chain combines TRBV6-5 with TRBJ1-5; tentative D call: TRBD1 (6 bases). V was trimmed by 6 bases and J by 6 bases, leaving 18 bases between them. This CDR3 spans 15 amino acids. From germline, CDR1 is MNHEY and CDR2 SVGAGI.

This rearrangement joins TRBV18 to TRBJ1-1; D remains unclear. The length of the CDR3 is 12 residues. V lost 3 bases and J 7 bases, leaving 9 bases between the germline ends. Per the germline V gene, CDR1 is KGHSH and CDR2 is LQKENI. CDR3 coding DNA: TGTGCCAGCTCACCTAACCAGGATGAAGCTTTCTTT. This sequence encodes CASSPNQDEAFF.

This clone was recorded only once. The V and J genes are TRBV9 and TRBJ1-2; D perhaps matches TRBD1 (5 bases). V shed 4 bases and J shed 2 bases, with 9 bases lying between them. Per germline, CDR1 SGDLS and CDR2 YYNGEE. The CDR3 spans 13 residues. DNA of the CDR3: TGTGCCAGCAGCCCAGGGCTAAACTATGGCTACACCTTC. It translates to CASSPGLNYGYTF. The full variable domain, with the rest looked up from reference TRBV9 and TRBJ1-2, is DSGVTQTPKHLITATGQRVTLRCSPRSGDLSVYWYQQSLDQGLQFLIQYYNGEERAKGNILERFSAQQFPDLHSELNLSSLELGDSALYFCASSPGLNYGYTFGSGTRLTVV.

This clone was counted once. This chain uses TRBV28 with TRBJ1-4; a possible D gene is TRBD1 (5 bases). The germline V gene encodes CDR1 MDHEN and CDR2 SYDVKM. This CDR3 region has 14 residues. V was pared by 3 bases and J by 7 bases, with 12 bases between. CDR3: CASSFIGVGEKLFF. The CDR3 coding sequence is TGTGCCAGCAGTTTTATAGGGGTGGGTGAAAAACTGTTTTTT. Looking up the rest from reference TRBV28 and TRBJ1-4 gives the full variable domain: DVKVTQSSRYLVKRTGEKVFLECVQDMDHENMFWYRQDPGLGLRLIYFSYDVKMKEKGDIPEGYSVSREKKERFSLILESASTNQTSMYLCASSFIGVGEKLFFGSGTQLSVL.

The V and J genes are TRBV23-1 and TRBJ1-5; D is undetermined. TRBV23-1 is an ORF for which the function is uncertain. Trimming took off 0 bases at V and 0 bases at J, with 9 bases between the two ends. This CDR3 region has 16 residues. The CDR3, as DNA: TGCGCCAGCAGTCAATCGAGGAGTAATAGCAATCAGCCCCAGCATTTT. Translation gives CASSQSRSNSNQPQHF.

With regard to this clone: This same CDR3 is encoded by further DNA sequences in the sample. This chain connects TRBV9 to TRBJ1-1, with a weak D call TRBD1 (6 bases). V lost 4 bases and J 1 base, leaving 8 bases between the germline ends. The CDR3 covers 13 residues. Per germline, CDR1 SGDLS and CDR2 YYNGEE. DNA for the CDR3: TGTGCCAGCAGCCGAGGGGGGAACACTGAAGCTTTCTTT. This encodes CASSRGGNTEAFF.

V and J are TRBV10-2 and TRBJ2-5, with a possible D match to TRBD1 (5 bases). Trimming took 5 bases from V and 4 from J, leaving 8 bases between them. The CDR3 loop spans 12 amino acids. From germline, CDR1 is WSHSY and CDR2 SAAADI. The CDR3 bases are TGCGCCAGCAGTATTCAGGGAGAGACCCAGTACTTC. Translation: CASSIQGETQYF.

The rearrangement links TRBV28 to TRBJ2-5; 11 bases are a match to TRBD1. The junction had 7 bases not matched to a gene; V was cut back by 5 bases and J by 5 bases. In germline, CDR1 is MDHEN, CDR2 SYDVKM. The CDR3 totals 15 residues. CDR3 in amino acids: CASSTDRGPRETQYF. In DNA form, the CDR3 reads TGTGCCAGCAGTACGGACAGGGGGCCTAGGGAGACCCAGTACTTC. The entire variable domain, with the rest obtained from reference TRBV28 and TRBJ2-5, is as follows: DVKVTQSSRYLVKRTGEKVFLECVQDMDHENMFWYRQDPGLGLRLIYFSYDVKMKEKGDIPEGYSVSREKKERFSLILESASTNQTSMYLCASSTDRGPRETQYFGPGTRLLVL.

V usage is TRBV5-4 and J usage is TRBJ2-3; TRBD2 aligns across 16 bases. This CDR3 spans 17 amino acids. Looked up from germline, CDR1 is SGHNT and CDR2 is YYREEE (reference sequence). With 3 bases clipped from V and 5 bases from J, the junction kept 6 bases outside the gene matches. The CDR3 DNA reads TGTGCCAGCAGCTCGGGACTAGCGGGGGGGCCGCAAGATACGCAGTATTTT. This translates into CASSSGLAGGPQDTQYF.

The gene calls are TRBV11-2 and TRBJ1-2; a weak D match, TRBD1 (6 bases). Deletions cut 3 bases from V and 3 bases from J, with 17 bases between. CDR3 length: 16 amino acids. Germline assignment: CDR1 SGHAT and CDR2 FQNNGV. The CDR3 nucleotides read TGTGCCAGCAGCTTCGGGGGGGGGCTTGGTGACTATGGCTACACCTTC. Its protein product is CASSFGGGLGDYGYTF.

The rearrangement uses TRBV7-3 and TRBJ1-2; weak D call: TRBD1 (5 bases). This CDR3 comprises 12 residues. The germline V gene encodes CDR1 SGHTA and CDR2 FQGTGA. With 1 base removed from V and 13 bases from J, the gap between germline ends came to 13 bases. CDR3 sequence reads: CASSLRIGASTF. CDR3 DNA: TGTGCCAGCAGCTTAAGAATAGGGGCCTCCACCTTC.

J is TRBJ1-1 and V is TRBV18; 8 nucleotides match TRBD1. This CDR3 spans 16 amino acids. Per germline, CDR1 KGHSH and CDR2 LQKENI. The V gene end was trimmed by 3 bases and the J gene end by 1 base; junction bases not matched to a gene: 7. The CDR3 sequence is CASSPRQGTGNTEAFF. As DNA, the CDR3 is TGTGCCAGCTCACCTCGACAGGGGACGGGGAACACTGAAGCTTTCTTT.

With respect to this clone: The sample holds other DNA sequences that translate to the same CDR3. The CDR3 nucleotides read TGTGCCAGCAGCGCCGGACTAGCGGCCTACAATGAGCAGTTCTTC. It translates to CASSAGLAAYNEQFF. The chain combines TRBV9 with TRBJ2-1; 10 nucleotides agree with TRBD2. J lost 2 bases, V lost 3 bases, and 2 bases had no gene match. Germline lookup yields CDR1 SGDLS and CDR2 YYNGEE. The CDR3 contains 15 residues.

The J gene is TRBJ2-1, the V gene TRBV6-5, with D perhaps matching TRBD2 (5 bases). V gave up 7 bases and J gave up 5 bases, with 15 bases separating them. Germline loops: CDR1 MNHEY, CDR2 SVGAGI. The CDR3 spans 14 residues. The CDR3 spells CASKYGEINNEQFF. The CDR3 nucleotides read TGTGCCAGCAAGTATGGGGAGATCAACAATGAGCAGTTCTTC.

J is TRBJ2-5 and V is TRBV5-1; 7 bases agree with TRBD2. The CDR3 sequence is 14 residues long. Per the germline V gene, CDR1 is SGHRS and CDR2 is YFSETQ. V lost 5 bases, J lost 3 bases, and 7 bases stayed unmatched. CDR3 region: CASSGGRGKETQYF. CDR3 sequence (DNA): TGCGCCAGCAGTGGAGGGCGGGGGAAAGAGACCCAGTACTTC.

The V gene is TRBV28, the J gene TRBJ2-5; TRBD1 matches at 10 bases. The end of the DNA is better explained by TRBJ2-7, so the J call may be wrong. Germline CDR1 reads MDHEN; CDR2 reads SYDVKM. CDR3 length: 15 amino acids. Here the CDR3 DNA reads TGTGCCAGCAGTCCATGGACAGGGGGGAAGGACGAGCAGTACTTC. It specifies CASSPWTGGKDEQYF.

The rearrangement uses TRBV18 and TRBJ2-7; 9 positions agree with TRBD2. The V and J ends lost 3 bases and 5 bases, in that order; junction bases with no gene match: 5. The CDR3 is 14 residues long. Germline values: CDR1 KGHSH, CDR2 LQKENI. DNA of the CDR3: TGTGCCAGCTCACCCGGACTAGCGTCCGACGAGCAGTACTTC. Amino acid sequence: CASSPGLASDEQYF.